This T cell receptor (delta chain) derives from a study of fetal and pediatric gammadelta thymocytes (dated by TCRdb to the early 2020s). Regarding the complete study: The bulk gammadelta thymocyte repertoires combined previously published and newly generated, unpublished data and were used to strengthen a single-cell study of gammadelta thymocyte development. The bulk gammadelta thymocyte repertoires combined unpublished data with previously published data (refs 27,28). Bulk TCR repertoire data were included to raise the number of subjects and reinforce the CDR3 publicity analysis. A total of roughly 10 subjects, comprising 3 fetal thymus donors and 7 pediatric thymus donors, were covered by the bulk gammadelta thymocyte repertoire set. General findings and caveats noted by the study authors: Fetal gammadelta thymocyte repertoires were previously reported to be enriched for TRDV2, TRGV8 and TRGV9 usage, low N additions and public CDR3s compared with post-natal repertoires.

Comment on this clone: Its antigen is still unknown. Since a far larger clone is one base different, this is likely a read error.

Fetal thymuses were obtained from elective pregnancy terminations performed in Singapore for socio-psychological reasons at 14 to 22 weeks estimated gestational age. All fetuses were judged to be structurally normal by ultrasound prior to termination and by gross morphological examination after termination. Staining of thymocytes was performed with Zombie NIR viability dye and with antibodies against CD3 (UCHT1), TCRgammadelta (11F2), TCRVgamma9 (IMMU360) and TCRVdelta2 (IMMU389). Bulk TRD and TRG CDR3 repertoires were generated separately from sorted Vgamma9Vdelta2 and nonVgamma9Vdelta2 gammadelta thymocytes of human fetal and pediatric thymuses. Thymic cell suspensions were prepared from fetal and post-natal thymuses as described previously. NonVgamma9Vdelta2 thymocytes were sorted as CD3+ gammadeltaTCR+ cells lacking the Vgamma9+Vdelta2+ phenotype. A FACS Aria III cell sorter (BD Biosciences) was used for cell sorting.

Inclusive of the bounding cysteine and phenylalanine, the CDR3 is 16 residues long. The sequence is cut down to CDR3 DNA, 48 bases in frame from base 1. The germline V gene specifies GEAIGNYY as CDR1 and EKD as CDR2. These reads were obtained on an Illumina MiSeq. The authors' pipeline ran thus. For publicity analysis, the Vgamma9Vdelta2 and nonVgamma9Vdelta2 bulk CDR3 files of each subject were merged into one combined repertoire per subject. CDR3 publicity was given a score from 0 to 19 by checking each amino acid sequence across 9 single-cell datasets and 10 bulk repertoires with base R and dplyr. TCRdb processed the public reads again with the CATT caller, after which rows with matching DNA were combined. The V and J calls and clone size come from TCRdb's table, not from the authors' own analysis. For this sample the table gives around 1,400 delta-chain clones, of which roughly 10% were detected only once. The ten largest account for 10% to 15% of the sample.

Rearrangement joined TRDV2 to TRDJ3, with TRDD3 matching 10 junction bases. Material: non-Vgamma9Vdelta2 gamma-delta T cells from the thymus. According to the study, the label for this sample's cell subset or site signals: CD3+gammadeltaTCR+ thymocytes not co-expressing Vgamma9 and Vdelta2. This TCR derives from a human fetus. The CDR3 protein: CACDTGGYWDARQMFF. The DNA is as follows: TGTGCCTGTGACACTGGGGGATACTGGGACGCCCGACAGATGTTTTTC.